Below, 6 T cell receptor beta chains from the same sample are listed, as sequenced in a study of a mutant IDH1 vaccine in newly diagnosed glioma. Assay: immunoSEQ multiplex PCR; the TCRdb copy retains only in-frame clones and omits some. This table has around 92,000 clones, about 90% appearing once. Sample time point: baseline, week 1 (first vaccination visit). Documented treatment: pre-vaccination baseline after standard-of-care therapy. Specimen: PBMCs, collected from a glioma patient treated with radiotherapy, temozolomide or both. The source of these receptors is a woman in her fifties or sixties with glioma.

This chain links TRBV5-1 with TRBJ2-5, with a tentative D call TRBD1 (5 bases). Germline V gene lookup returns CDR1 SGHRS and CDR2 YFSETQ. The CDR3 has 14 amino acids. Trimming took off 2 bases at V and 5 bases at J, with 13 bases between the two ends. This chain's CDR3 is CASSFQGQRETQYF. The CDR3 nucleotides are TGCGCCAGCAGCTTCCAGGGTCAAAGGGAGACCCAGTACTTC.

This chain joins TRBV7-6 and TRBJ2-2; 7 bases line up with TRBD1. Germline assignment: CDR1 SGHVS and CDR2 FNYEAQ. CDR3 length equals 17 residues. Losses at the gene ends were 1 base for V and 1 base for J; bases not matched to a gene: 6. The CDR3 sequence: CASSLGFRTGNTGELFF. CDR3 in DNA: TGTGCCAGCAGCTTAGGGTTCAGGACAGGGAACACCGGGGAGCTGTTTTTT.

CDR3 coding DNA: TGTGCCAGTAGTGTCGGACATAATTCTCTCTACGAGCAGTACTTC. The encoded protein is CASSVGHNSLYEQYF. This chain connects TRBV19 to TRBJ2-7, with D perhaps matching TRBD1 (5 bases). The ends were cut back, 5 bases at V and 3 bases at J, with 17 bases in the middle. Germline values: CDR1 LNHDA, CDR2 SQIVND (reference sequence). This CDR3 comprises 15 residues. Full variable domain (outside the CDR3, taken from reference TRBV19 and TRBJ2-7): DGGITQSPKYLFRKEGQNVTLSCEQNLNHDAMYWYRQDPGQGLRLIYYSQIVNDFQKGDIAEGYSVSREKKESFPLTVTSAQKNPTAFYLCASSVGHNSLYEQYFGPGTRLTVT.

The rearrangement joins TRBV10-3 to TRBJ1-2; D might be TRBD1 (6 bases). V lost 9 bases, J lost 3 bases, and 14 bases lay in between. This CDR3 has 13 residues. Germline CDR1 is ENHRY and CDR2 is SYGVKD. DNA for the CDR3: TGTGCCATAAGGGGGGGCGACGACTATGGCTACACCTTC. It specifies CAIRGGDDYGYTF.

This sequence joins TRBV30 and TRBJ1-4, with 7 nucleotides matching TRBD1. V trimming: 8 bases; J trimming: 4 bases; junction bases outside the gene matches: 7. The CDR3 has 13 amino acids. Germline CDR1 and CDR2: GTSNPN and SVGIG (reference sequence). In nucleotides, the CDR3 is TGTGCCGTGGCGAGGGACAGTAATGAAAAACTGTTTTTT. It codes for CAVARDSNEKLFF.

J is TRBJ1-5 and V is TRBV4-2, with 7 bases matching TRBD1. Germline CDR1 LGHNA, CDR2 YNFKEQ. There are 17 residues in the CDR3. The ends lost 4 bases at V and 5 bases at J; junction bases unmatched: 14. DNA of the CDR3: TGTGCCAGCAGCCCGCGACAGGGAGATCTTCCTTATCAGCCCCAGCATTTT. Translated, it gives CASSPRQGDLPYQPQHF.